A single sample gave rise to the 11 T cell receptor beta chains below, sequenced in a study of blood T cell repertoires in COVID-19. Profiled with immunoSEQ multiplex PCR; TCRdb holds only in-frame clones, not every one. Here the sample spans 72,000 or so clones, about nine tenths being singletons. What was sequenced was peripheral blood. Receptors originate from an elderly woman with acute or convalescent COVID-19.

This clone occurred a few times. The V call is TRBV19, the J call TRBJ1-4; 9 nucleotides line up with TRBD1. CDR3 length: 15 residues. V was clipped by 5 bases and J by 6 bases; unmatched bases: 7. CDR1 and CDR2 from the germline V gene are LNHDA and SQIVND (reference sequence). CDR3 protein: CASSARTGADEKLFF. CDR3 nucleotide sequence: TGTGCCAGTAGTGCAAGGACAGGGGCGGATGAAAAACTGTTTTTT.

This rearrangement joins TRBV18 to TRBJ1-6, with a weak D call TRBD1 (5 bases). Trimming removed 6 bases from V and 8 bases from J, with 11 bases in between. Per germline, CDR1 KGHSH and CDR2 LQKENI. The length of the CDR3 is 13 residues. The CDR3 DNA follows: TGTGCCAGCTCGCGGGACGGAGATTCACCCCTCCACTTT. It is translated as CASSRDGDSPLHF.

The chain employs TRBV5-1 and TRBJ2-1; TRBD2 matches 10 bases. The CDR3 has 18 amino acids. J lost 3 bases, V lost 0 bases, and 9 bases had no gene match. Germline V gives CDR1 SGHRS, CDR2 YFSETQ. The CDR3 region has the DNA TGCGCCAGCAGCTTGGCCGATAGCGGGAGGCCGGGCTACAATGAGCAGTTCTTC. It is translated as CASSLADSGRPGYNEQFF.

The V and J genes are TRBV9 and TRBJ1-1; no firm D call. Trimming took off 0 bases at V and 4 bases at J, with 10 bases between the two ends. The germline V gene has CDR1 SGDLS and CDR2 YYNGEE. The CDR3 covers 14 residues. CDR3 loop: CASSVESGGTEAFF. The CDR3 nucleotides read TGTGCCAGCAGCGTAGAGTCGGGTGGCACTGAAGCTTTCTTT.

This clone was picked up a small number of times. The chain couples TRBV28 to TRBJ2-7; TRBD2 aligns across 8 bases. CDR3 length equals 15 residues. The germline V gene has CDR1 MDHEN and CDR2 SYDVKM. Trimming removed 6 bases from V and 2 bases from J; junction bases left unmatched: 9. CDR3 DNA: TGTGCCAGCAGGGGTACTAGCGGTGCGACCTACGAGCAGTACTTC. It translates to CASRGTSGATYEQYF.

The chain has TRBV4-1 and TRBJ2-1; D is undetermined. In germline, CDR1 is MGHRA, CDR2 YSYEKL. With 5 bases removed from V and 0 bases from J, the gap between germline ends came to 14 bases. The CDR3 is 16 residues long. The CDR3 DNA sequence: TGCGCCAGCAGCTTACAACAGCAGACCTCCTACAATGAGCAGTTCTTC. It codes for CASSLQQQTSYNEQFF.

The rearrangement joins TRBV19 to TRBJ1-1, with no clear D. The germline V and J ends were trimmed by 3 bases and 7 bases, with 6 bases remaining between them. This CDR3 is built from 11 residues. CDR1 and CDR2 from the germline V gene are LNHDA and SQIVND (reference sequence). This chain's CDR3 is CASSIFLEAFF. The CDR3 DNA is TGTGCCAGTAGTATTTTCCTTGAAGCTTTCTTT. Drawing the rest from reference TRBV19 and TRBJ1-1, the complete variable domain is DGGITQSPKYLFRKEGQNVTLSCEQNLNHDAMYWYRQDPGQGLRLIYYSQIVNDFQKGDIAEGYSVSREKKESFPLTVTSAQKNPTAFYLCASSIFLEAFFGQGTRLTVV.

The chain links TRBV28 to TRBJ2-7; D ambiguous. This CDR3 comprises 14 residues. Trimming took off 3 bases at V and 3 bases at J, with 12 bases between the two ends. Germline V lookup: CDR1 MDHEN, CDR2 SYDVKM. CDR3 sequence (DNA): TGTGCCAGCAGTTTCCGGCAGACGGGCTACGAGCAGTACTTC. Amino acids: CASSFRQTGYEQYF.

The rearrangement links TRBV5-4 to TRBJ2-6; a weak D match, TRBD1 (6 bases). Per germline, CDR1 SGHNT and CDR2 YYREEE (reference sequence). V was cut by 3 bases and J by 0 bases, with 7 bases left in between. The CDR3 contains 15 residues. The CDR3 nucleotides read TGTGCCAGCAGCTACAGGGCCTCTGGGGCCAACGTCCTGACTTTC. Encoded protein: CASSYRASGANVLTF. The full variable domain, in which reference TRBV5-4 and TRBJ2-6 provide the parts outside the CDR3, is ETGVTQSPTHLIKTRGQQVTLRCSSQSGHNTVSWYQQALGQGPQFIFQYYREEENGRGNFPPRFSGLQFPNYSSELNVNALELDDSALYLCASSYRASGANVLTFGAGSRLTVL.

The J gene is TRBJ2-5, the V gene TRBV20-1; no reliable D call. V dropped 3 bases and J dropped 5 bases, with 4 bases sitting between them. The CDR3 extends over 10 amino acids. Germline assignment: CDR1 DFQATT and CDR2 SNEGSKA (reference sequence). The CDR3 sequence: CSASIETQYF. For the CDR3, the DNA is TGCAGTGCTAGCATCGAGACCCAGTACTTC.

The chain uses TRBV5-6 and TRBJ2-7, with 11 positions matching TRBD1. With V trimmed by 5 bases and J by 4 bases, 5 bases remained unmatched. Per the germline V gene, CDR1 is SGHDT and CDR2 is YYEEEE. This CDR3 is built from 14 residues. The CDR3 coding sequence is TGTGCCAGCAGACTTGGACAGGGGGCTTACGAGCAGTACTTC. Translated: CASRLGQGAYEQYF.